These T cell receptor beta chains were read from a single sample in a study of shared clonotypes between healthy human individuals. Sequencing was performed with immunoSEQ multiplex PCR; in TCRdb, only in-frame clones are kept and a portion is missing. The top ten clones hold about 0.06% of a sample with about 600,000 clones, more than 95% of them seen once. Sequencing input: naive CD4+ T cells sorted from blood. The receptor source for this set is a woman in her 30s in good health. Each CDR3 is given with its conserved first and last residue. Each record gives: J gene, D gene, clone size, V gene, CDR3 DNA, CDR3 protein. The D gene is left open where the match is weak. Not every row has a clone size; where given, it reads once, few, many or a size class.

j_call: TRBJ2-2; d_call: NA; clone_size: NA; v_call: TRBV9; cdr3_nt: TGTGCCAGCAGCCCCCAAAGCGAGGTGATCACCGGGGAGCTGTTTTTT; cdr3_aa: CASSPQSEVITGELFF
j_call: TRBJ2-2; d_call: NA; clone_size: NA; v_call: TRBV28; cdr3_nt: TGTGCCAGCAGTTTACAGGGGGGACGGGGGGCCACCGGGGAGCTGTTTTTT; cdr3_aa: CASSLQGGRGATGELFF
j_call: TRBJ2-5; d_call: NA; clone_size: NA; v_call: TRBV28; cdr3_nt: TGTGCCAGCAGTGCATCAGCGGATGAAGAGACCCAGTACTTC; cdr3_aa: CASSASADEETQYF
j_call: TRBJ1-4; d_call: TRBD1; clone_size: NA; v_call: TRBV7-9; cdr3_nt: TGTGCCAGCAGCCCACCCCGGGACAGGGAGTCGATTACTAATGAAAAACTGTTTTTT; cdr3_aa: CASSPPRDRESITNEKLFF
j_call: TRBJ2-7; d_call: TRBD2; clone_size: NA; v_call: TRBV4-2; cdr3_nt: TGTGCCAGCAGCCATAACCTTCTGGGGGGGGAGCAGTACTTC; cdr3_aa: CASSHNLLGGEQYF
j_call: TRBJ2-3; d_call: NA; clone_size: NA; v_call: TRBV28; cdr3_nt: TGTGCCAGCAGTTGGGAAGGGAGCGGCTGGGATACGCAGTATTTT; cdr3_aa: CASSWEGSGWDTQYF
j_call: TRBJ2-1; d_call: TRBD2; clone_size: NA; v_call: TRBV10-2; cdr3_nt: TGCGCCAGCAGAAGGTTAGCGGGCGCCAATGAGCAGTTCTTC; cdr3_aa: CASRRLAGANEQFF
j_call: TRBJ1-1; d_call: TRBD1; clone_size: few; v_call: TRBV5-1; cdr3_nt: TGCGCCAGCAGCTTTACAGGGGGCGAGGTTGAAGCTTTCTTT; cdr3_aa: CASSFTGGEVEAFF
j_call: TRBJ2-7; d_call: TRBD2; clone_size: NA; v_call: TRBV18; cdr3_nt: TGTGCCAGCTCAGGACTAGCGGAGGTATACGAGCAGTACTTC; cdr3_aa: CASSGLAEVYEQYF
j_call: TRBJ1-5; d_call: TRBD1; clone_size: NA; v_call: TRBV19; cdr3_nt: TGTGCCAGTAGTATAGACGTGGGACAGCCAAATCAGCCCCAGCATTTT; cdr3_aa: CASSIDVGQPNQPQHF
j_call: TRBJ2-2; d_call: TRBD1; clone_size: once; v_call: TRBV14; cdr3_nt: TGTGCCAGCAGCCAAGATTATGGGGGACAGCCCAAGGGCCGGGAGCTGTTTTTT; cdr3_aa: CASSQDYGGQPKGRELFF
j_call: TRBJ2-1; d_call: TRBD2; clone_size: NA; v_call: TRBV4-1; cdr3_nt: TGCGCCAGCAGCCAAGAAACGAGACTAGCGGGATCTCCGAGGACTAACAATGAGCAGTTCTTC; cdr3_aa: CASSQETRLAGSPRTNNEQFF
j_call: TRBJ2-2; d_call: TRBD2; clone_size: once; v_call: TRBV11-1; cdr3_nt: TGTGCCAGCAGCTCTAGTGGACTAGCGGAAGGGTCTTACACCGGGGAGCTGTTTTTT; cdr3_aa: CASSSSGLAEGSYTGELFF
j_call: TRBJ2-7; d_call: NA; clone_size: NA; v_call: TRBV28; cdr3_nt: TGTGCCAGCAGTACCGACGGTGGGAGTTGGTACGAGCAGTACTTC; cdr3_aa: CASSTDGGSWYEQYF
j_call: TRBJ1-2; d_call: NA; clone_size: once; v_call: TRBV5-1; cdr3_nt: TGCGCCAGCAGCTTATTGGGCAGTCCTAACTATGGCTACACCTTC; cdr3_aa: CASSLLGSPNYGYTF
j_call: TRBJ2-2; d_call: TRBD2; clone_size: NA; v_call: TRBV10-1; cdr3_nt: TGCGCCAGCAGTGAGTCGCCGGTAGTGAGCGGGAGGGACACCGGGGAGCTGTTTTTT; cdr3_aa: CASSESPVVSGRDTGELFF
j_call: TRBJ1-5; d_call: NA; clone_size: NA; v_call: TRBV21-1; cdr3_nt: TGTGCCAGCAAGCAACCGGGTTTTAATCAGCCCCAGCATTTT; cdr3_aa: CASKQPGFNQPQHF
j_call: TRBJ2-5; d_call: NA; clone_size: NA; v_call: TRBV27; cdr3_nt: TGTGCCAGCAGTTTATACCCGGCTGAGGGTTATCAAGAGACCCAGTACTTC; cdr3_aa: CASSLYPAEGYQETQYF
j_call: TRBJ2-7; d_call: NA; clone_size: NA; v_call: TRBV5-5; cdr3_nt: TGTGCCAGCAGCTTGGGACTCGAGCAGTACTTC; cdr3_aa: CASSLGLEQYF
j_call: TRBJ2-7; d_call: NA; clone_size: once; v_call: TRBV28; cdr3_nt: TGTGCCAGCAGTTTACGCAGACTAGTCTACGAGCAGTACTTC; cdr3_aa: CASSLRRLVYEQYF
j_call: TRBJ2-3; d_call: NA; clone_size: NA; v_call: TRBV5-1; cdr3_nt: TGCGCCAGCAGCCCGCGGGGGCGAACGTCCACAGATACGCAGTATTTT; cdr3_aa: CASSPRGRTSTDTQYF
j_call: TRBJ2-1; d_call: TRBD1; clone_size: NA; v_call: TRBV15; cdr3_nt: TGTGCCACCAGCAGCGTAGGGACAGGGGGCCATAATGAGCAGTTCTTC; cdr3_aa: CATSSVGTGGHNEQFF
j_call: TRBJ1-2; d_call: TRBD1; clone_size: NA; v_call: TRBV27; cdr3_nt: TGTGCCAGCAGTTCCTCAGGGGGAGCCTATGGCTACACCTTC; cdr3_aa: CASSSSGGAYGYTF
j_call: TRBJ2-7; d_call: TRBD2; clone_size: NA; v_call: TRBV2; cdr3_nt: TGTGCCAGCAGTGACTCGGGGGGGATCTACGAGCAGTACTTC; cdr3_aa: CASSDSGGIYEQYF
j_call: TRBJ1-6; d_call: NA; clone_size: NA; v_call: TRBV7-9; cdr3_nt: TGTGCCAGCAGCTTAGAAGGGAACAATTCACCCCTCCACTTT; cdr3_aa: CASSLEGNNSPLHF
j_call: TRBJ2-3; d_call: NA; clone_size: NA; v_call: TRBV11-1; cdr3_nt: TGTGCCAGCAGCGACCGGGACCGGGAGAATACGCAGTATTTT; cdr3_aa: CASSDRDRENTQYF
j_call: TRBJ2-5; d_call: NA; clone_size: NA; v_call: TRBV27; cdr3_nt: TGTGCCAGCAGCCCCCGGGGGTCTTGGCAAGAGACCCAGTACTTC; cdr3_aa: CASSPRGSWQETQYF
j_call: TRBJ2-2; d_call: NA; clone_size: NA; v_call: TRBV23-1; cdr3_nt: TGCGCCAGCAGTCAATTGGGACACGTAAACACCGGGGAGCTGTTTTTT; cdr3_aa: CASSQLGHVNTGELFF
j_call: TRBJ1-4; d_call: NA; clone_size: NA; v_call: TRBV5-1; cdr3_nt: TGCGCCAGCAGCCCCGACAGACTTAATGAAAAACTGTTTTTT; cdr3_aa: CASSPDRLNEKLFF
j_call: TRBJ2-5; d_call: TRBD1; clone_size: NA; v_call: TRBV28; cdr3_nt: TGTGCCAGCAGTTTTTTAGCGTTCCGACAGGGTCAAGAGACCCAGTACTTC; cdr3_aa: CASSFLAFRQGQETQYF
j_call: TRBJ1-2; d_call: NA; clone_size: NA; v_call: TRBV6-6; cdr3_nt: TGTGCCAGCAGTTACGGAACAGCTAATAACTATGGCTACACCTTC; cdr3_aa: CASSYGTANNYGYTF
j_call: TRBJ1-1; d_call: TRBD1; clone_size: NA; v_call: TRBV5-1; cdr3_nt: TGCGCCAGCAGCTTGGGGGCAGGGGGCGCGTATACTGAAGCTTTCTTT; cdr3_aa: CASSLGAGGAYTEAFF
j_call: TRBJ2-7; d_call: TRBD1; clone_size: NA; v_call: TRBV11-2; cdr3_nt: TGTGCCAGCAGCTGGGACAGGGAGGTACCCTACGAGCAGTACTTC; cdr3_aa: CASSWDREVPYEQYF
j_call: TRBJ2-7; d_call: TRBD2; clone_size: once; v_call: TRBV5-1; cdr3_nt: TGCGCCAGCAGCTTGGGACTAGCGGGAGCAGGGGAGCAGTACTTC; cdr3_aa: CASSLGLAGAGEQYF
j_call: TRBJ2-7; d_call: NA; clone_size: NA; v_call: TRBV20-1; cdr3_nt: TGCAGTGTTCCGTACACCTACGAGCAGTACTTC; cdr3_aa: CSVPYTYEQYF
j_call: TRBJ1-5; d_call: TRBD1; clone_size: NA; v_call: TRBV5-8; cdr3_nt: TGTGCCAGCAGCTGGGGACAGGTACGCAATCAGCCCCAGCATTTT; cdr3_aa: CASSWGQVRNQPQHF
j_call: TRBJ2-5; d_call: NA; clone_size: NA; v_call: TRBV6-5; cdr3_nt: TGTGCCAGCAGTTACTCGTACACTCAAGAGACCCAGTACTTC; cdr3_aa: CASSYSYTQETQYF
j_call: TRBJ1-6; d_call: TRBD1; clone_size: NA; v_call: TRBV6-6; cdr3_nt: TGTGCCAGCAGGCCAGGGGGGGGGAATAATTCACCCCTCCACTTT; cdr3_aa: CASRPGGGNNSPLHF
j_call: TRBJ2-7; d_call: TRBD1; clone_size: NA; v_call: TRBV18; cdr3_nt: TGTGCCAGCTCACCCCGGACAGGAGAATACGGCGAGCAGTACTTC; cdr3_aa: CASSPRTGEYGEQYF
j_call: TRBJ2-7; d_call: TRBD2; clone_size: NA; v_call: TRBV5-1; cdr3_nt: TGCGCCAGCAGCCCCGGGACTAGGAGAACCTACGAGCAGTACTTC; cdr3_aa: CASSPGTRRTYEQYF
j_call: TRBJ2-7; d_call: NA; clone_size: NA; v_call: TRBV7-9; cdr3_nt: TGTGCCAGCAGCCAGCCAGAGAACGAGCAGTACTTC; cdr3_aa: CASSQPENEQYF